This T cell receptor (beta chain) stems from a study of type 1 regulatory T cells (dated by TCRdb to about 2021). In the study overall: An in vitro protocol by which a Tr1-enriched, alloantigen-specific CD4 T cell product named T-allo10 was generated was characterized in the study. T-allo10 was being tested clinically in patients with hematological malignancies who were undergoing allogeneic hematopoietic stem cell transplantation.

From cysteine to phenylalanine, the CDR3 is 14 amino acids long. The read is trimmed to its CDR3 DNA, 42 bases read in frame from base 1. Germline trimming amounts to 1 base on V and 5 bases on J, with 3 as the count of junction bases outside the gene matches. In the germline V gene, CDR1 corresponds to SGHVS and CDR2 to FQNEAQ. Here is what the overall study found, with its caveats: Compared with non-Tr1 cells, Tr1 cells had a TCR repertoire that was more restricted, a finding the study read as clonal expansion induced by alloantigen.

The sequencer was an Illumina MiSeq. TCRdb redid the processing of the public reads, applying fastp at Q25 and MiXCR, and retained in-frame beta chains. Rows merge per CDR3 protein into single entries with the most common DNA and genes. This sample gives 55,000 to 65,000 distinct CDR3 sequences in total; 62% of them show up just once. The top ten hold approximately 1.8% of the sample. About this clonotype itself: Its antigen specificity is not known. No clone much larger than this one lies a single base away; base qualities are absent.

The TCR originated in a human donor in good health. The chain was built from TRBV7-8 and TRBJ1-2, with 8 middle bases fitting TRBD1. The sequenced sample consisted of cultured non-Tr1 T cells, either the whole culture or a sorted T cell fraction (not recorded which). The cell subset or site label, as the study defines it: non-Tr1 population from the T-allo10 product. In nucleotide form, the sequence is TGTGCCAGCAGCTTAGGGACAGGGACGTATGGCTACACCTTC. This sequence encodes CASSLGTGTYGYTF.